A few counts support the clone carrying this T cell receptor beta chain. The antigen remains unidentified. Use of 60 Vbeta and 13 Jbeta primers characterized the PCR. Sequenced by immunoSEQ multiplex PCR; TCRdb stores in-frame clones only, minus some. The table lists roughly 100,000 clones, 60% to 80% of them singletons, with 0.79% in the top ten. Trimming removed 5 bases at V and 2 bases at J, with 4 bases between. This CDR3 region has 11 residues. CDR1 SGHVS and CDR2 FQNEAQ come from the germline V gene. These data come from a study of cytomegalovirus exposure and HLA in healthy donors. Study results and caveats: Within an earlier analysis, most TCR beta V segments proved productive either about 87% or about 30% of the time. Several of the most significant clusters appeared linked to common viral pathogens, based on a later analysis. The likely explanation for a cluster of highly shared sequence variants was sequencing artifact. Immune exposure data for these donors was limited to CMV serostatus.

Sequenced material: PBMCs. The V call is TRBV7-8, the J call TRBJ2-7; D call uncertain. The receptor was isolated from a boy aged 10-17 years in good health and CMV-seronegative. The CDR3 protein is CASSVTYEQYF. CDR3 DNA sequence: TGTGCCAGCAGCGTAACCTACGAGCAGTACTTC.